Here is one TCR beta chain with its context. The antigen remains undetermined. For TCR, cDNA came from 5'RACE template switching, which added a universal primer site and UMIs. TCRdb analysed the 5' RACE reads with MiXCR anew, one entry per CDR3 protein. This table holds a few hundred thousand distinct CDR3 sequences, roughly 4% found once. This record comes from a study of T cells after yellow fever vaccination. Study at large: SMART-Seq v4 Ultra Low Input prepared libraries from low-cell fractions.

There are 16 residues in the CDR3. From germline, CDR1 is SGHDN and CDR2 FVKESK. V dropped 2 bases and J dropped 2 bases, with 15 bases sitting between them. Study-level findings and limits: The secondary response was weaker, and its peak arrived faster, on day 5 versus 15.

The J gene is TRBJ2-5, the V gene TRBV14; D is perhaps TRBD2 (5 bases). Sequenced here: PBMCs, sampled 5 days after the yellow fever booster vaccination. This clonotype was sampled from a man between 18 and 35 years old who received the YFV17D yellow fever vaccine. The CDR3 region is CASSQPGFWGQETQYF. CDR3 nucleotides: TGTGCCAGCAGCCAACCGGGGTTTTGGGGACAAGAGACCCAGTACTTC.